This T cell receptor beta chain was sequenced for a study of CD8+CD57+ T cells in acquired aplastic anemia. Across the whole study: Each DNA sample taken from sorted CD4+ and CD8+ cells came to roughly 3.5 ug on average. Whole-study findings and limits: Between the patient and control groups, CD8+ Simpson's diversity did not differ significantly.

For CDR3 and TCR beta VDJ profiling, genomic DNA was the template used. TCRdb reprocessed the reads via MiXCR and lists one record per CDR3 protein. The sample lists a few hundred thousand distinct CDR3 sequences, roughly 82% occurring once. The patients chosen for sequencing had shown expansion of CD8+CD57+ cells (detected by flow cytometry). Patient blood was sampled before any therapy had been received. In germline, CDR1 is SNHLY, CDR2 FYNNEI. The CDR3 covers 14 residues. A remark on this clonotype: Its specificity is unknown. One end of the junction fails to match germline, which may point to a read error.

This TCR came from a human donor with aplastic anemia. The J gene is TRBJ2-5, the V gene TRBV2; D gene unclear. Input material: sorted CD4+, CD8+, or CD8+CD57+ T cells (not recorded which) from PBMCs. CDR3 residues: CASSGGSGQETQHF. The CDR3 nucleotides read TGTGCCAGCAGTGGTGGGTCAGGCCAAGAGACCCAGCACTTC.